This is a list of T cell receptor beta chains from one sample in a study of blood T cells in healthy people across ages. A single record per CDR3 protein comes from TCRdb applying MiXCR to the 5' RACE reads. The sample lists approximately 800,000 distinct CDR3 sequences, 20% to 30% occurring once. This sample was also put to use in a study of T cells of mothers and their children.

What was sequenced was blood. These receptors all stem from a boy aged 10-17 years in good health. The conserved cysteine and the conserved F or W are not part of the CDR3 here. The order of the fields is V gene, CDR3 protein.

>TRBV10-3
ATPKGQGAVSPLAKNIQY
>TRBV13
ASSLRGRPYPYEQY
>TRBV9
ASSVGTSGVQETQY
>TRBV12-3/TRBV12-4
VSRSGTGFEKLF
>TRBV28
ASSTSGTDTQY
>TRBV7-9
ASSFSRGANEKLF
>TRBV10-3
AIGTGGRETQY
>TRBV6-5
ATRVGLGLSTEAF
>TRBV7-2
ASSSRGGGGDYEQY
>TRBV11-3
ASSLHSGVEQY
>TRBV30
ACSPGQYEQY
>TRBV28
ASGGGSGDEKLF
>TRBV7-3
ASSLAGTGDTEAF
>TRBV20-1
SASRGWAEAF
>TRBV12-3/TRBV12-4
ASRPGQALNTEAF